Listed below are T cell receptor beta chains from one sample, sequenced in a study of shared clonotypes between healthy human individuals. TCRdb keeps only in-frame clones here, not all; method: immunoSEQ multiplex PCR. The table records around 1.4 million clones, approximately 98.5% of them present only once. The sample taken for sequencing was naive CD4+ T cells sorted from blood. Receptors were obtained from a young man in good health. Each CDR3 is given with its conserved first and last residue. A D gene is named only where the DNA matches it firmly. Only part of the rows carry a size: once, few, many, or a class if the clone is expanded.

cdr3_aa cdr3_nt v_call clone_size d_call j_call
CASSEEFLSTGELFF TGTGCCAGCAGTGAAGAGTTCTTATCGACCGGGGAGCTGTTTTTT TRBV2 . . TRBJ2-2
CASKISNYGYTF TGTGCCAGTAAGATATCTAACTATGGCTACACCTTC TRBV19 . . TRBJ1-2
CASSQGIVSNQPQHF TGTGCCAGCAGTCAAGGCATTGTTAGCAATCAGCCCCAGCATTTT TRBV11-2 . . TRBJ1-5
CASARVSSYEQYF TGTGCCAGCGCAAGGGTGAGCTCCTACGAGCAGTACTTC TRBV7-2 . . TRBJ2-7
CASSLLGSGSPYEQYF TGTGCCAGCAGCTTATTGGGTAGCGGGAGTCCCTACGAGCAGTACTTC TRBV7-2 once TRBD2 TRBJ2-7
CASSPNPGDTEAFF TGCGCCAGCAGCCCAAACCCAGGGGACACTGAAGCTTTCTTT TRBV5-1 . . TRBJ1-1
CASSLVGSGEQFF TGCGCCAGCAGCTTGGTTGGTTCAGGTGAGCAGTTCTTC TRBV5-1 . . TRBJ2-1
CASRKPGGSGNTIYF TGTGCCAGCAGAAAACCCGGTGGTTCTGGAAACACCATATATTTT TRBV11-2 . . TRBJ1-3
CASTLSTSHSGANVLTF TGCGCCAGCACTCTATCCACCTCCCACTCTGGGGCCAACGTCCTGACTTTC TRBV5-1 . . TRBJ2-6
CSVEVLGLAGGRYF TGCAGCGTTGAAGTTCTGGGACTAGCGGGGGGTCGGTACTTC TRBV29-1 . TRBD2 TRBJ2-5
CASSVVPTSGRSEQYF TGTGCCAGCAGCGTAGTCCCAACTAGCGGGAGGTCCGAGCAGTACTTC TRBV9 . TRBD2 TRBJ2-7
CASSFRDNSYEQYF TGTGCCAGCAGCTTTAGGGACAACTCCTACGAGCAGTACTTC TRBV7-6 . . TRBJ2-7
CAVRGATEAFF TGCGCCGTCAGGGGGGCCACTGAAGCTTTCTTT TRBV4-1 . TRBD1 TRBJ1-1
CASSFRAGVRDEQFF TGTGCCAGCAGCTTTAGAGCGGGAGTTAGGGATGAGCAGTTCTTC TRBV7-2 . TRBD2 TRBJ2-1
CAISVLAGSSTDTQYF TGTGCCATCAGTGTTCTAGCGGGGTCTAGCACAGATACGCAGTATTTT TRBV10-3 . TRBD2 TRBJ2-3
CASSLYFRQGFHEQYF TGTGCCAGCAGTTTGTATTTCCGACAGGGATTCCACGAGCAGTACTTC TRBV6-5 . TRBD1 TRBJ2-7
CASSLVLGSEQYF TGTGCCAGCAGCTTAGTTCTGGGGAGCGAGCAGTACTTC TRBV7-9 . . TRBJ2-7
CAGTRGSYNEQFF TGTGCCGGGACCAGGGGCTCCTACAATGAGCAGTTCTTC TRBV18 . . TRBJ2-1
CASSSPRTGDTGELFF TGTGCCAGCAGCTCACCGAGGACAGGAGACACCGGGGAGCTGTTTTTT TRBV5-4 once TRBD1 TRBJ2-2
CASSEAIGGLRYEQYF TGTGCCAGCAGTGAAGCTATAGGGGGCCTCCGATACGAGCAGTACTTC TRBV6-1 . TRBD1 TRBJ2-7
CASSVGGRLNTEAFF TGTGCCAGCAGCGTAGGGGGACGTTTGAACACTGAAGCTTTCTTT TRBV9 . . TRBJ1-1
CASSPNSYGYTF TGTGCCAGCTCACCGAACTCCTATGGCTACACCTTC TRBV18 . . TRBJ1-2
CASREGATNTEAFF TGTGCCAGCAGGGAGGGGGCCACGAACACTGAAGCTTTCTTT TRBV7-9 . TRBD1 TRBJ1-1
CASGAGGLAVTDTQYF TGTGCCAGCGGGGCCGGGGGACTAGCGGTCACAGATACGCAGTATTTT TRBV28 . TRBD2 TRBJ2-3
CTSSQDRGLESYEQYF TGCACCAGCAGCCAAGATCGAGGACTAGAATCCTACGAGCAGTACTTC TRBV1 . . TRBJ2-7
CASSPRITRGEASYEQYF TGTGCCAGCTCACCACGCATAACCAGGGGGGAGGCGAGCTACGAGCAGTACTTC TRBV18 . . TRBJ2-7
CSVAGLAGGATDTQYF TGCAGCGTTGCGGGACTAGCGGGAGGGGCGACAGATACGCAGTATTTT TRBV29-1 . TRBD2 TRBJ2-3
CATSRDEFSGGTGYNEQFF TGTGCCACCAGCAGAGATGAATTTTCGGGCGGGACCGGCTACAATGAGCAGTTCTTC TRBV15 . . TRBJ2-1
CASSLLARGPYEQYF TGTGCCAGCAGCTTATTAGCGCGGGGACCGTACGAGCAGTACTTC TRBV11-2 . . TRBJ2-7
CASSPPEGLLYEQYF TGTGCCAGCTCACCACCGGAAGGGTTGCTCTACGAGCAGTACTTC TRBV18 . . TRBJ2-7
CASSSGTGHNEQFF TGCGCCAGCAGCTCCGGGACAGGACACAATGAGCAGTTCTTC TRBV5-1 . TRBD1 TRBJ2-1
CASTFLAINQPQHF TGTGCCAGCACCTTTTTGGCAATCAATCAGCCCCAGCATTTT TRBV2 . . TRBJ1-5
CASSQDHNSNQPQHF TGCGCCAGCAGCCAAGATCATAATAGCAATCAGCCCCAGCATTTT TRBV4-3 . . TRBJ1-5
CASSQSETGASSDGYTF TGCGCCAGCAGTCAATCGGAAACAGGGGCCTCCTCCGATGGCTACACCTTC TRBV23-1 . TRBD1 TRBJ1-2
CASSLGLAHTDTQYF TGTGCCAGCAGCTTAGGACTAGCGCACACAGATACGCAGTATTTT TRBV7-3 . TRBD2 TRBJ2-3
CASSLVDSYNEQFF TGTGCCAGCAGCTTAGTAGACAGTTACAATGAGCAGTTCTTC TRBV7-8 . . TRBJ2-1
CASSSGQGAHYQPQHF TGTGCCAGCAGTTCTGGACAGGGGGCGCATTACCAGCCCCAGCATTTT TRBV2 . TRBD1 TRBJ1-5
CASSTDRANQYF TGCGCCAGCAGCACCGACAGGGCCAATCAGTACTTC TRBV5-1 . TRBD1 TRBJ2-5
CASALGPGGTQYF TGCGCCAGCGCTCTGGGACCGGGAGGGACCCAGTACTTC TRBV10-2 . TRBD2 TRBJ2-5
CASSLLASGFQETQYF TGTGCCAGCAGCTTGTTGGCTAGCGGATTCCAAGAGACCCAGTACTTC TRBV7-9 . TRBD2 TRBJ2-5
CASTEAGTGSYEQYF TGTGCCAGCACCGAGGCCGGGACAGGGTCCTACGAGCAGTACTTC TRBV11-2 . TRBD1 TRBJ2-7
CASSEAYEQYF TGCGCCAGCAGTGAGGCCTACGAGCAGTACTTC TRBV10-2 . . TRBJ2-7
CASSEVRGQGLSGANVLTF TGTGCCAGCAGTGAAGTCAGGGGACAGGGACTTTCTGGGGCCAACGTCCTGACTTTC TRBV2 . TRBD1 TRBJ2-6